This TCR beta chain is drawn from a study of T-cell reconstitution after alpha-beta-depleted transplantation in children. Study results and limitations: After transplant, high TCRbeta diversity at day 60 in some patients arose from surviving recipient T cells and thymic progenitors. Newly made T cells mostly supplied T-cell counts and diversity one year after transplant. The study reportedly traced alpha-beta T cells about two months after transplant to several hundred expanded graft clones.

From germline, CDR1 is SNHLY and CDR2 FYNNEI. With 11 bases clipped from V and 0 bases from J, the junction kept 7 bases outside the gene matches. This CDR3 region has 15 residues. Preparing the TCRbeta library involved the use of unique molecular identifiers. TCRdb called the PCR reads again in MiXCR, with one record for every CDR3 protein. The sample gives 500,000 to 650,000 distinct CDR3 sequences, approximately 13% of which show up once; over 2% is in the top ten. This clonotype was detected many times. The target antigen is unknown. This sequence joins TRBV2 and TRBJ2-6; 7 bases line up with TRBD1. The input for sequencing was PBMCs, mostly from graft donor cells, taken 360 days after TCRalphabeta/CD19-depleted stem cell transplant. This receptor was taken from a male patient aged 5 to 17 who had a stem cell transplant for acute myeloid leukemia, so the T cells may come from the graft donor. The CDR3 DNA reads TGTGCCGGCCACGGGACAGCCTCTGGGGCCAACGTCCTGACTTTC. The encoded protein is CAGHGTASGANVLTF.